This is a list of T cell receptor beta chains from one sample in a study of PD-L1 blockade in urothelial cancer. The repertoire was sequenced with immunoSEQ multiplex PCR; TCRdb's copy has only in-frame clones and lacks some. The table includes fewer than 50,000 clones, about 81% detected once. Sequences were derived from PBMCs, sampled around atezolizumab (anti-PD-L1) treatment. The receptors come from a man between 65 and 79 years old with urothelial cancer. Both conserved end residues are part of each CDR3. The order of the fields is clone size, CDR3 length, D gene, V gene, J gene, CDR3 protein. D genes are given only for firm matches. The size entry is marked missing in some rows and otherwise reads once, few, many or a size class.

abundance: NA; len: 18; d_gene: TRBD1; v_gene: TRBV18; j_gene: TRBJ1-1; CDR3aa: CASSPMGTGASGGTEAFF
abundance: NA; len: 15; d_gene: NA; v_gene: TRBV4-3; j_gene: TRBJ2-2; CDR3aa: CASSQDSSHTGELFF
abundance: NA; len: 16; d_gene: NA; v_gene: TRBV5-1; j_gene: TRBJ1-1; CDR3aa: CASSLVLVGLNTEAFF
abundance: many; len: 15; d_gene: NA; v_gene: TRBV7-3; j_gene: TRBJ1-2; CDR3aa: CASSPSPWGVYGYTF
abundance: NA; len: 15; d_gene: TRBD1; v_gene: TRBV7-7; j_gene: TRBJ2-1; CDR3aa: CASSLARGPSNEQFF
abundance: NA; len: 15; d_gene: NA; v_gene: TRBV28; j_gene: TRBJ1-1; CDR3aa: CASTLRTGGRTEAFF
abundance: NA; len: 14; d_gene: NA; v_gene: TRBV6-5; j_gene: TRBJ1-1; CDR3aa: CASSPAGKATEAFF
abundance: NA; len: 13; d_gene: NA; v_gene: TRBV5-1; j_gene: TRBJ1-1; CDR3aa: CASSLQGNTEAFF
abundance: NA; len: 15; d_gene: TRBD1; v_gene: TRBV5-1; j_gene: TRBJ1-2; CDR3aa: CASSLATGGSYGYTF
abundance: once; len: 15; d_gene: NA; v_gene: TRBV7-6; j_gene: TRBJ2-1; CDR3aa: CASSLGIGRSDEQFF